This T cell receptor beta chain was found in a study of post-analysis software for immune sequencing data. Prepared TCR beta cDNA libraries contained unique molecular identifiers. Via MiXCR, TCRdb re-called the PCR reads, giving one row per CDR3 protein. Of 820,000 or so distinct CDR3 sequences listed, roughly 50% were seen once; the top ten hold 4% to 5.5%. This clonotype was seen more than once but under ten times. Its cognate antigen is unknown. Unmatched junction bases numbered 10, after V lost 10 bases and J lost 4 bases. Germline-derived CDR1 and CDR2 are MNHNS and SASEGT. The CDR3 is 14 amino acids. Study results and caveats: Four or five TRBV segments (TRBV5-6, TRBV5-1 and TRBV20-1 among them) occurred more frequently in patients than in controls.

The receptor's source is a girl aged 5-17 years with multiple sclerosis. The chain has TRBV6-1 and TRBJ1-5, with TRBD1 identical over 7 bases. The sample consisted of blood. As DNA, the CDR3 is TGTGCCATCAAATCGGGGACAGTTAATCAGCCCCAGCATTTT. As protein: CAIKSGTVNQPQHF.